A selection of T cell receptor beta chains follows, all from one sample in a study of a mutant IDH1 vaccine in newly diagnosed glioma. The protocol was immunoSEQ multiplex PCR, while the TCRdb copy is restricted to in-frame clones and leaves out a portion. The repertoire includes under 45,000 clones, about four fifths of them detected once, and around 2.5% sits in the top ten. Which antigens these TCRs recognize remains unknown. Sequencing was performed on PBMCs, taken from a glioma patient whose treatment included an IDH1 peptide vaccine. These receptors originate from a woman under 30 with glioma. Some clones in this sample may be carry-over from other donors' samples. Each CDR3 is given with its conserved first and last residue. Each record gives: J gene, V gene, CDR3 length, clone size, D gene, CDR3 DNA, CDR3 protein. The D gene is left open where the match is weak. Rows may omit the clone size; those that give it use once, few, many or a size class.

j_gene: TRBJ1-3; v_gene: TRBV7-9; len: 15; abundance: -; d_gene: -; CDR3nt: TGTGCCAGCAGCGCCGCCGGGGATTGGGGAAACACCATATATTTT; CDR3aa: CASSAAGDWGNTIYF
j_gene: TRBJ2-5; v_gene: TRBV29-1; len: 15; abundance: -; d_gene: TRBD2; CDR3nt: TGCAGCGCTTCCCCTCTAGCGGGAGGTCGGGAGACCCAGTACTTC; CDR3aa: CSASPLAGGRETQYF
j_gene: TRBJ1-1; v_gene: TRBV5-6; len: 14; abundance: -; d_gene: -; CDR3nt: TGTGCCAGCAGTTATTCAGGAGGGGTAACTGAAGCTTTCTTT; CDR3aa: CASSYSGGVTEAFF
j_gene: TRBJ1-4; v_gene: TRBV2; len: 14; abundance: -; d_gene: TRBD1; CDR3nt: TGTGCCAGCAGTGAGGACAGGGGAAATGAAAAACTGTTTTTT; CDR3aa: CASSEDRGNEKLFF
j_gene: TRBJ2-6; v_gene: TRBV15; len: 17; abundance: -; d_gene: -; CDR3nt: TGTGCCACCAGCAGAGAGGGACGCTCGGCTGGGGCCAACGTCCTGACTTTC; CDR3aa: CATSREGRSAGANVLTF
j_gene: TRBJ2-1; v_gene: TRBV10-3; len: 15; abundance: -; d_gene: -; CDR3nt: TGTGCCACCAGACCCTCAGGTCTTCCCTACAATGAGCAGTTCTTC; CDR3aa: CATRPSGLPYNEQFF
j_gene: TRBJ1-5; v_gene: TRBV6-1; len: 13; abundance: -; d_gene: -; CDR3nt: TGTGCCAGCAGTGAAGCAACAGGCCAGCCCCAGCATTTT; CDR3aa: CASSEATGQPQHF
j_gene: TRBJ2-1; v_gene: TRBV5-1; len: 17; abundance: -; d_gene: TRBD2; CDR3nt: TGCGCCAGCAGCTTGGCTCTCGGACTAGCGTCGCATTACGAGCAGTTCTTC; CDR3aa: CASSLALGLASHYEQFF
j_gene: TRBJ2-1; v_gene: TRBV6-1; len: 12; abundance: -; d_gene: -; CDR3nt: TGTGCCAGCAGTGATTGGGGTCGCAAGCAGTTCTTC; CDR3aa: CASSDWGRKQFF
j_gene: TRBJ2-1; v_gene: TRBV14; len: 16; abundance: -; d_gene: TRBD2; CDR3nt: TGTGCCAGCAGCCAAGGGCTAGCGGGAGGGCAGGCTGAGCAGTTCTTC; CDR3aa: CASSQGLAGGQAEQFF
j_gene: TRBJ1-3; v_gene: TRBV14; len: 13; abundance: -; d_gene: -; CDR3nt: TGTGCCAGCAGGCAGGCAGCTGGAAACACCATATATTTT; CDR3aa: CASRQAAGNTIYF
j_gene: TRBJ2-7; v_gene: TRBV5-1; len: 15; abundance: -; d_gene: TRBD1; CDR3nt: TGCGCCAGCAGCCTTGGGACAGTTTCCTCCTACGAGCAGTACTTC; CDR3aa: CASSLGTVSSYEQYF
j_gene: TRBJ1-1; v_gene: TRBV7-9; len: 15; abundance: -; d_gene: -; CDR3nt: TGTGCCAGCAGCTTAGCCGGGGGCCCGAACACTGAAGCTTTCTTT; CDR3aa: CASSLAGGPNTEAFF
j_gene: TRBJ2-5; v_gene: TRBV9; len: 14; abundance: -; d_gene: -; CDR3nt: TGTGCCAGCAGCGTAGCAGGGGTACGAGAGACCCAGTACTTC; CDR3aa: CASSVAGVRETQYF
j_gene: TRBJ2-3; v_gene: TRBV7-9; len: 16; abundance: -; d_gene: TRBD2; CDR3nt: TGTGCCAGCAGTTCGCTAGCGGGGGGGGTAACAGATACGCAGTATTTT; CDR3aa: CASSSLAGGVTDTQYF
j_gene: TRBJ1-2; v_gene: TRBV5-4; len: 15; abundance: -; d_gene: TRBD1; CDR3nt: TGTGCCAGCAGTTCGACAGGGGGCTACAACTATGGCTACACCTTC; CDR3aa: CASSSTGGYNYGYTF
j_gene: TRBJ2-1; v_gene: TRBV2; len: 13; abundance: -; d_gene: -; CDR3nt: TGTGCCAGCAAATGGGGCCAAGCCAATGAGCAGTTCTTC; CDR3aa: CASKWGQANEQFF
j_gene: TRBJ1-6; v_gene: TRBV7-2; len: 17; abundance: -; d_gene: -; CDR3nt: TGTGCCAGCAGCAGAAGCGGGTCGGCCAAATATAATTCACCCCTCCACTTT; CDR3aa: CASSRSGSAKYNSPLHF
j_gene: TRBJ2-6; v_gene: TRBV9; len: 17; abundance: -; d_gene: TRBD2; CDR3nt: TGTGCCAGCAGCGTGGGAGGGGTTAGCTCTGGGGCCAACGTCCTGACTTTC; CDR3aa: CASSVGGVSSGANVLTF
j_gene: TRBJ1-2; v_gene: TRBV6-1; len: 14; abundance: once; d_gene: TRBD1; CDR3nt: TGTGCCAGCAGTGGGGACAGAAACCTCTATGGCTACACCTTC; CDR3aa: CASSGDRNLYGYTF
j_gene: TRBJ1-5; v_gene: TRBV7-6; len: 15; abundance: once; d_gene: -; CDR3nt: TGTGCCAGCAGCGAACTGAAAGGTTCCAATCAGCCCCAGCATTTT; CDR3aa: CASSELKGSNQPQHF
j_gene: TRBJ2-2; v_gene: TRBV7-2; len: 19; abundance: -; d_gene: TRBD2; CDR3nt: TGTGCCAGCAGCCCGGCGGGTAGCGGGGGGCTCCGTGGAACCGGGGAGCTGTTTTTT; CDR3aa: CASSPAGSGGLRGTGELFF
j_gene: TRBJ1-1; v_gene: TRBV5-4; len: 14; abundance: few; d_gene: TRBD1; CDR3nt: TGTGCCAGCAGCCTGGACAGGGGGGGCACTGAAGCTTTCTTT; CDR3aa: CASSLDRGGTEAFF
j_gene: TRBJ1-1; v_gene: TRBV27; len: 16; abundance: -; d_gene: -; CDR3nt: TGTGCCAGCAGTCTAAACCCACACAGGGTAAATACTGAAGCTTTCTTT; CDR3aa: CASSLNPHRVNTEAFF
j_gene: TRBJ1-1; v_gene: TRBV14; len: 16; abundance: -; d_gene: TRBD1; CDR3nt: TGTGCCAGCAGCCATCAGGACAGGGGGCCTTACACTGAAGCTTTCTTT; CDR3aa: CASSHQDRGPYTEAFF
j_gene: TRBJ2-7; v_gene: TRBV10-1; len: 15; abundance: -; d_gene: -; CDR3nt: TGCGCCAGCAGTGAGTCGGTCAAGGGCTCCTACGAGCAGTACTTC; CDR3aa: CASSESVKGSYEQYF
j_gene: TRBJ1-5; v_gene: TRBV25-1; len: 13; abundance: few; d_gene: -; CDR3nt: TGTGCCAGCAGTGAGCATGGCAATCAGCCCCAGCATTTT; CDR3aa: CASSEHGNQPQHF
j_gene: TRBJ2-3; v_gene: TRBV5-5; len: 16; abundance: few; d_gene: TRBD2; CDR3nt: TGTGCCAGCAGCTTGGTAGGCGGGGGAAGCACAGATACGCAGTATTTT; CDR3aa: CASSLVGGGSTDTQYF
j_gene: TRBJ2-7; v_gene: TRBV18; len: 18; abundance: -; d_gene: -; CDR3nt: TGTGCCAGCTCACCGTTAGGGGTCGGGGGAGTAAGAGCGGGCGAGCAGTACTTC; CDR3aa: CASSPLGVGGVRAGEQYF
j_gene: TRBJ2-5; v_gene: TRBV7-2; len: 13; abundance: once; d_gene: -; CDR3nt: TGTGCCAGCAGCTTAGAGTGGGGGGAGACCCAGTACTTC; CDR3aa: CASSLEWGETQYF
j_gene: TRBJ2-7; v_gene: TRBV4-3; len: 17; abundance: once; d_gene: TRBD1; CDR3nt: TGCGCCAGCAGCCGCGCCTATTTCGGGACAGGGGACTACGAGCAGTACTTC; CDR3aa: CASSRAYFGTGDYEQYF
j_gene: TRBJ2-1; v_gene: TRBV6-1; len: 15; abundance: -; d_gene: -; CDR3nt: TGTGCCAGCAGTGGTGGCCCTTCGGACTACAATGAGCAGTTCTTC; CDR3aa: CASSGGPSDYNEQFF
j_gene: TRBJ2-4; v_gene: TRBV19; len: 15; abundance: -; d_gene: -; CDR3nt: TGTGCCAGTAGTATATCGACAGGAGCCAAAAACATTCAGTACTTC; CDR3aa: CASSISTGAKNIQYF
j_gene: TRBJ1-2; v_gene: TRBV5-6; len: 14; abundance: once; d_gene: -; CDR3nt: TGTGCCAGCAGCTATGACAGAGCGGACTATGGCTACACCTTC; CDR3aa: CASSYDRADYGYTF
j_gene: TRBJ2-2; v_gene: TRBV5-4; len: 18; abundance: -; d_gene: -; CDR3nt: TGTGCCAGCAGTACAAAGGGACCCTTCGACAGGACCACCGGGGAGCTGTTTTTT; CDR3aa: CASSTKGPFDRTTGELFF
j_gene: TRBJ1-1; v_gene: TRBV5-1; len: 15; abundance: -; d_gene: -; CDR3nt: TGCGCCAGCAGCTTGACACGGACCATGAACACTGAAGCTTTCTTT; CDR3aa: CASSLTRTMNTEAFF
j_gene: TRBJ2-3; v_gene: TRBV7-6; len: 16; abundance: -; d_gene: TRBD2; CDR3nt: TGTGCCAGCAGTTTAAGAGCGGGGGGGACGGGAGATACGCAGTATTTT; CDR3aa: CASSLRAGGTGDTQYF
j_gene: TRBJ2-1; v_gene: TRBV20-1; len: 11; abundance: -; d_gene: -; CDR3nt: TGCAGTGCCACTCCCCTGGATGAGCAGTTCTTC; CDR3aa: CSATPLDEQFF
j_gene: TRBJ2-3; v_gene: TRBV5-1; len: 14; abundance: -; d_gene: -; CDR3nt: TGCGCCAGCAAGGCGGTTGGGACGTCAGATACGCAGTATTTT; CDR3aa: CASKAVGTSDTQYF
j_gene: TRBJ1-2; v_gene: TRBV27; len: 13; abundance: -; d_gene: TRBD1; CDR3nt: TGTGCCAGCACCGGGACAGGAAACTATGGCTACACCTTC; CDR3aa: CASTGTGNYGYTF
j_gene: TRBJ2-2; v_gene: TRBV9; len: 15; abundance: -; d_gene: -; CDR3nt: TGTGCCAGCAGCGATGAGGGGACCGGCACCGGGGAGCTGTTTTTT; CDR3aa: CASSDEGTGTGELFF
j_gene: TRBJ1-1; v_gene: TRBV9; len: 17; abundance: -; d_gene: -; CDR3nt: TGTGCCAGCAGCCCAGCGAAGACGGCGGTAGGGAACACTGAAGCTTTCTTT; CDR3aa: CASSPAKTAVGNTEAFF
j_gene: TRBJ2-2; v_gene: TRBV9; len: 13; abundance: -; d_gene: TRBD1; CDR3nt: TGTGCCAGCGAACAGGGGGTCACCGGGGAGCTGTTTTTT; CDR3aa: CASEQGVTGELFF
j_gene: TRBJ1-1; v_gene: TRBV6-5; len: 13; abundance: -; d_gene: -; CDR3nt: TGTGCCAGCAGGCCCAGGGTGGCCACTGAAGCTTTCTTT; CDR3aa: CASRPRVATEAFF
j_gene: TRBJ1-5; v_gene: TRBV5-6; len: 16; abundance: -; d_gene: -; CDR3nt: TGTGCCAGCAGCTGGGGATCGCCTGATAGCAATCAGCCCCAGCATTTT; CDR3aa: CASSWGSPDSNQPQHF
j_gene: TRBJ2-3; v_gene: TRBV6-4; len: 13; abundance: -; d_gene: -; CDR3nt: TGTGCCAGCAGCACAGGGAGCACAGATACGCAGTATTTT; CDR3aa: CASSTGSTDTQYF
j_gene: TRBJ2-1; v_gene: TRBV15; len: 15; abundance: -; d_gene: -; CDR3nt: TGTGCCACCAGCAGAGGACAGTTCTCCTACAATGAGCAGTTCTTC; CDR3aa: CATSRGQFSYNEQFF
j_gene: TRBJ1-1; v_gene: TRBV7-9; len: 13; abundance: few; d_gene: TRBD1; CDR3nt: TGTGCCAGCAGCTTACAGGGGGGTACTGAAGCTTTCTTT; CDR3aa: CASSLQGGTEAFF
j_gene: TRBJ2-7; v_gene: TRBV5-1; len: 14; abundance: -; d_gene: -; CDR3nt: TGCGCCAGCAGCCCATTGGCAGGGGCCTACGAGCAGTACTTC; CDR3aa: CASSPLAGAYEQYF
j_gene: TRBJ2-5; v_gene: TRBV5-6; len: 14; abundance: -; d_gene: TRBD1; CDR3nt: TGTGCCAGCAGCTCAGACAGGGCTGGAGAGACCCAGTACTTC; CDR3aa: CASSSDRAGETQYF
j_gene: TRBJ2-7; v_gene: TRBV27; len: 15; abundance: -; d_gene: -; CDR3nt: TGTGCCACCATGGAGGATCGCGGGGCCCCCTACGAGCAGTACTTC; CDR3aa: CATMEDRGAPYEQYF
j_gene: TRBJ1-2; v_gene: TRBV29-1; len: 11; abundance: few; d_gene: -; CDR3nt: TGCAGCGCTATGAAAGACTATGGCTACACCTTC; CDR3aa: CSAMKDYGYTF
j_gene: TRBJ2-1; v_gene: TRBV4-2; len: 18; abundance: -; d_gene: -; CDR3nt: TGTGCCAGCAGCCAAGGAGACGGTGTGGGGTACTCCTACAATGAGCAGTTCTTC; CDR3aa: CASSQGDGVGYSYNEQFF
j_gene: TRBJ2-7; v_gene: TRBV7-9; len: 14; abundance: -; d_gene: -; CDR3nt: TGTGCCAGCAGCTTAGGAGGGGGGTCCGACGAGCAGTACTTC; CDR3aa: CASSLGGGSDEQYF
j_gene: TRBJ1-6; v_gene: TRBV11-2; len: 15; abundance: -; d_gene: TRBD1; CDR3nt: TGTGCCAGCAGTTCGGACAGGACCATTAATTCACCCCTCCACTTT; CDR3aa: CASSSDRTINSPLHF
j_gene: TRBJ2-7; v_gene: TRBV13; len: 16; abundance: -; d_gene: TRBD2; CDR3nt: TGTGCCAGCAGCTTGACTAGCGGGCCCCTCTCCTACGAGCAGTACTTC; CDR3aa: CASSLTSGPLSYEQYF
j_gene: TRBJ1-2; v_gene: TRBV27; len: 16; abundance: -; d_gene: -; CDR3nt: TGTGCCAGCAGTTTACGTACCGGCAGAGAGAACTATGGCTACACCTTC; CDR3aa: CASSLRTGRENYGYTF
j_gene: TRBJ1-5; v_gene: TRBV7-8; len: 16; abundance: -; d_gene: -; CDR3nt: TGTGCCAGCAGCTTACGAGAGACAGACGACGCTCAGCCCCAGCATTTT; CDR3aa: CASSLRETDDAQPQHF
j_gene: TRBJ2-1; v_gene: TRBV20-1; len: 11; abundance: -; d_gene: -; CDR3nt: TGCAGTGCGGACTCCTACAATGAGCAGTTCTTC; CDR3aa: CSADSYNEQFF